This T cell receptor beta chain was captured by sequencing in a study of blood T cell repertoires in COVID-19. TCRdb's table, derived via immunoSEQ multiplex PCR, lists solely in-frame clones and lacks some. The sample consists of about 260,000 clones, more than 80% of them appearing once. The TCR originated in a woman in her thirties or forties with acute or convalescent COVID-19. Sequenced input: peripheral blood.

The CDR3 DNA follows: TGTGCCAGCAGCCTCGGCGGGACAGGGGCCTACGAGCAGTACGTC. As protein: CASSLGGTGAYEQYV. The gene calls are TRBV6-2 or TRBV6-3 and TRBJ2-7; TRBD1 matches 10 bases. Germline V gene sequence: CDR1 MNHEY, CDR2 SVGEGT. This CDR3 has 15 residues. The V segment lost 6 bases and the J segment 2 bases; nucleotides outside the gene matches: 7.